Listed below are T cell receptor beta chains from one sample, sequenced in a study of shared clonotypes between healthy human individuals. Assay used: immunoSEQ multiplex PCR; TCRdb lists only in-frame clones, some missing. The sample contains around 1.9 million clones, 85% to 95% of which appear only once. The sequenced sample was naive CD8+ T cells from PBMCs. The receptor source for this set is a man aged 18 to 35 in good health. Some clones in this sample may be carry-over from other donors' samples. CDR3s include the opening cysteine and the closing phenylalanine or tryptophan. The D gene is left open where the match is weak. The size field is filled for only some rows; it gives once, few, many or a size class.

D gene: TRBD2
J gene: TRBJ2-5
V gene: TRBV4-1
clone size: once
CDR3 length: 19
CDR3 protein: CASSQNPRTSGIFQETQYF
CDR3 DNA: TGCGCCAGCAGCCAAAATCCCCGGACTAGCGGGATTTTCCAAGAGACCCAGTACTTC

D gene: NA
J gene: TRBJ1-4
V gene: TRBV5-4
clone size: NA
CDR3 length: 14
CDR3 protein: CASSFDRRNEKLFF
CDR3 DNA: TGTGCCAGCAGCTTTGACAGGCGTAATGAAAAACTGTTTTTT

D gene: TRBD2
J gene: TRBJ2-5
V gene: TRBV25-1
clone size: NA
CDR3 length: 16
CDR3 protein: CASSAMGGGDRETQYF
CDR3 DNA: TGTGCCAGCAGTGCGATGGGGGGAGGGGACCGGGAGACCCAGTACTTC

D gene: TRBD2
J gene: TRBJ2-1
V gene: TRBV7-9
clone size: NA
CDR3 length: 15
CDR3 protein: CASKPGLADYNEQFF
CDR3 DNA: TGTGCCAGCAAGCCGGGACTAGCGGACTACAATGAGCAGTTCTTC

D gene: NA
J gene: TRBJ1-1
V gene: TRBV28
clone size: NA
CDR3 length: 16
CDR3 protein: CASSLVDRALYTEAFF
CDR3 DNA: TGTGCCAGCAGTTTGGTTGACCGGGCCCTTTACACTGAAGCTTTCTTT

D gene: NA
J gene: TRBJ1-2
V gene: TRBV5-6
clone size: NA
CDR3 length: 16
CDR3 protein: CASSLVQASPRYGYTF
CDR3 DNA: TGTGCCAGCAGCTTGGTACAGGCTTCGCCCCGGTATGGCTACACCTTC

D gene: NA
J gene: TRBJ1-2
V gene: TRBV28
clone size: NA
CDR3 length: 15
CDR3 protein: CASSLTWQGNYGYTF
CDR3 DNA: TGTGCCAGCAGTTTAACTTGGCAGGGTAACTATGGCTACACCTTC

D gene: NA
J gene: TRBJ2-1
V gene: TRBV5-4
clone size: NA
CDR3 length: 14
CDR3 protein: CASSLEQTYNEQFF
CDR3 DNA: TGTGCCAGCAGCTTGGAACAGACCTACAATGAGCAGTTCTTC

D gene: NA
J gene: TRBJ2-1
V gene: TRBV2
clone size: NA
CDR3 length: 11
CDR3 protein: CASSEAQEQFF
CDR3 DNA: TGTGCCAGCAGTGAAGCCCAGGAGCAGTTCTTC

D gene: NA
J gene: TRBJ2-4
V gene: TRBV4-3
clone size: NA
CDR3 length: 16
CDR3 protein: CASSQDSVQRTNIQYF
CDR3 DNA: TGCGCCAGCAGCCAAGACAGTGTGCAGAGGACTAACATTCAGTACTTC

D gene: NA
J gene: TRBJ2-3
V gene: TRBV27
clone size: NA
CDR3 length: 12
CDR3 protein: CASSSAPDTQYF
CDR3 DNA: TGTGCCAGCAGTTCAGCCCCAGATACGCAGTATTTT

D gene: TRBD2
J gene: TRBJ2-7
V gene: TRBV27
clone size: NA
CDR3 length: 18
CDR3 protein: CASSYITGTSGRAYEQYF
CDR3 DNA: TGTGCCAGCAGTTACATTACCGGGACTAGCGGGAGGGCCTACGAGCAGTACTTC

D gene: TRBD2
J gene: TRBJ2-7
V gene: TRBV6-5
clone size: NA
CDR3 length: 15
CDR3 protein: CASSRLAGGPYEQYF
CDR3 DNA: TGTGCCAGCAGTCGACTAGCGGGAGGGCCCTACGAGCAGTACTTC

D gene: TRBD2
J gene: TRBJ2-3
V gene: TRBV5-1
clone size: NA
CDR3 length: 16
CDR3 protein: CASSGRTSEMTDTQYF
CDR3 DNA: TGCGCCAGCAGCGGAAGGACTAGCGAGATGACAGATACGCAGTATTTT

D gene: NA
J gene: TRBJ2-5
V gene: TRBV27
clone size: NA
CDR3 length: 11
CDR3 protein: CASSLSGTQYF
CDR3 DNA: TGTGCCAGCAGCCTCTCGGGGACCCAGTACTTC

D gene: NA
J gene: TRBJ2-2
V gene: TRBV18
clone size: NA
CDR3 length: 16
CDR3 protein: CASSPAGHPNTGELFF
CDR3 DNA: TGTGCCAGCTCCCCGGCCGGGCATCCGAACACCGGGGAGCTGTTTTTT

D gene: TRBD2
J gene: TRBJ2-7
V gene: TRBV7-3
clone size: NA
CDR3 length: 14
CDR3 protein: CASSLAGGNYEQYF
CDR3 DNA: TGTGCCAGCAGCCTAGCGGGAGGCAACTACGAGCAGTACTTC

D gene: NA
J gene: TRBJ2-1
V gene: TRBV7-2
clone size: NA
CDR3 length: 15
CDR3 protein: CASSFSASSYNEQFF
CDR3 DNA: TGTGCCAGCAGCTTCAGCGCCAGCTCCTACAATGAGCAGTTCTTC

D gene: NA
J gene: TRBJ2-3
V gene: TRBV27
clone size: NA
CDR3 length: 14
CDR3 protein: CASSKRPNTDTQYF
CDR3 DNA: TGTGCCAGCTCTAAGCGGCCCAACACAGATACGCAGTATTTT

D gene: NA
J gene: TRBJ2-2
V gene: TRBV11-2
clone size: NA
CDR3 length: 13
CDR3 protein: CASSLWGTGELFF
CDR3 DNA: TGTGCCAGCAGCTTATGGGGGACCGGGGAGCTGTTTTTT

D gene: TRBD2
J gene: TRBJ2-1
V gene: TRBV27
clone size: NA
CDR3 length: 16
CDR3 protein: CASSLKGGGNYNEQFF
CDR3 DNA: TGTGCCAGCAGTTTAAAGGGCGGGGGTAACTACAATGAGCAGTTCTTC

D gene: NA
J gene: TRBJ1-5
V gene: TRBV27
clone size: NA
CDR3 length: 16
CDR3 protein: CASSLIGQGLGQPQHF
CDR3 DNA: TGTGCCAGCAGTTTAATCGGCCAGGGGCTTGGTCAGCCCCAGCATTTT

D gene: NA
J gene: TRBJ2-1
V gene: TRBV4-3
clone size: NA
CDR3 length: 16
CDR3 protein: CASSQGIGTLYNEQFF
CDR3 DNA: TGCGCCAGCAGCCAAGGAATCGGGACACTTTACAATGAGCAGTTCTTC

D gene: NA
J gene: TRBJ2-7
V gene: TRBV28
clone size: NA
CDR3 length: 15
CDR3 protein: CASSSPPDGRNEQYF
CDR3 DNA: TGTGCCAGCAGTTCTCCACCGGATGGTCGGAACGAGCAGTACTTC